A single sample is the source of the 15 T cell receptor beta chains below, sequenced in a study of cytomegalovirus exposure and HLA in healthy donors. The data were produced by immunoSEQ multiplex PCR, yet TCRdb's version contains in-frame clones alone and is incomplete. The sample has just under 65,000 clones; approximately 95% are singletons. Sequencing was done on a sample of PBMCs. Receptors originate from a woman under 30 in good health and CMV-seropositive.

The chain couples TRBV11-3 to TRBJ2-1; TRBD2 aligns across 9 bases. The CDR3 sequence is 18 residues long. CDR1 and CDR2 from the germline V gene are SGHNT and YENEEA. The trim removed 0 bases at V and 4 bases at J, leaving 10 bases unmatched. CDR3 nucleotides: TGTGCCAGCAGCTTAGATCTATGGGGGCGGGAGGGTTACAATGAGCAGTTCTTC. Translating it yields CASSLDLWGREGYNEQFF.

J is TRBJ2-1 and V is TRBV28; D gene uncertain. Germline-derived CDR1 and CDR2 are MDHEN and SYDVKM. The CDR3 extends over 17 amino acids. V lost 7 bases, J lost 0 bases, and 19 bases lay in between. In DNA form, the CDR3 reads TGTGCCAGCACCTCCTCTGGGCAGCCGAGCTCCTACAATGAGCAGTTCTTC. It encodes CASTSSGQPSSYNEQFF.

This chain joins TRBV11-3 and TRBJ2-7; weak D call: TRBD2 (6 bases). Trimming shortened V by 4 bases and J by 6 bases, and 13 bases separated the two germline ends. CDR3 length: 13 amino acids. The V gene's germline CDR1 is SGHNT and CDR2 YENEEA. DNA of the CDR3: TGTGCCAGCAGCTCCGGGAGTCGGGGCGAGCAGTACTTC. It specifies CASSSGSRGEQYF.

There are a few counts of this clone. The V and J genes are TRBV7-9 and TRBJ1-3; unclear D gene. Trimming removed 5 bases at V and 0 bases at J, with 8 bases between. Germline CDR1 SEHNR, CDR2 FQNEAQ (reference sequence). This CDR3 region has 14 residues. In DNA, the CDR3 is TGTGCCAGCAGCGCATTCAGCTCTGGAAACACCATATATTTT. It is translated as CASSAFSSGNTIYF. The variable domain in full, completed from reference TRBV7-9 and TRBJ1-3, reads DTGVSQNPRHKITKRGQNVTFRCDPISEHNRLYWYRQTLGQGPEFLTYFQNEAQLEKSRLLSDRFSAERPKGSFSTLEIQRTEQGDSAMYLCASSAFSSGNTIYFGEGSWLTVV.

The rearrangement links TRBV18 to TRBJ1-5, with a weak D call TRBD1 (6 bases). The CDR3 totals 14 residues. Germline V gene lookup returns CDR1 KGHSH and CDR2 LQKENI. V gave up 6 bases and J gave up 6 bases, with 15 bases separating them. The CDR3 DNA sequence: TGTGCCAGCTCCCCCACTCCAGGGGTTCAGCCCCAGCATTTT. Its translation: CASSPTPGVQPQHF.

This rearrangement joins TRBV5-4 to TRBJ1-2; 10 bases align to TRBD1. CDR3 length: 16 residues. The V segment lost 4 bases and the J segment 1 base; nucleotides outside the gene matches: 7. CDR1 SGHNT and CDR2 YYREEE come from the germline V gene (reference sequence). The CDR3 here is CASSDRDRGRNYGYTF. The CDR3 nucleotides are TGTGCCAGCAGCGACCGGGACAGGGGCCGTAACTATGGCTACACCTTC.

The rearrangement uses TRBV2 and TRBJ2-5; 8 bases agree with TRBD2. Germline-derived CDR1 and CDR2 are SNHLY and FYNNEI. The V segment lost 8 bases and the J segment 7 bases; nucleotides outside the gene matches: 12. The CDR3 is 14 amino acids. CDR3 nucleotides: TGTGCCAGCGGAGACGGGGGGGCCATCGGGACCCAGTACTTC. Translating it yields CASGDGGAIGTQYF.

This clone was detected once. V is TRBV7-2 and J is TRBJ2-3; a possible D gene is TRBD2 (5 bases). This CDR3 spans 14 amino acids. Trimming removed 8 bases from V and 4 bases from J, with 16 bases in between. Germline CDR1 and CDR2: SGHTA and FQGNSA. The CDR3 coding sequence is TGTGCCAGCCCCTTAGGGAGACGAGCAGATACGCAGTATTTT. It codes for CASPLGRRADTQYF.

The genes are TRBV5-8 and TRBJ1-1, with a weak D call TRBD1 (6 bases). Per germline, CDR1 SGHTS and CDR2 YDEGEE. The CDR3 runs to 14 residues. The V end lost 1 base, the J end lost 4 bases, and 11 bases lay between the germline ends. The DNA for the CDR3 is TGTGCCAGCAGCTTGAGGGGGGGCGGCACTGAAGCTTTCTTT. Residues: CASSLRGGGTEAFF.

The chain uses TRBV4-1 and TRBJ2-4; tentatively, D is TRBD2 (5 bases). There are 18 residues in the CDR3. CDR1 is MGHRA, CDR2 YSYEKL, per germline. Trimming removed 1 base from V and 3 bases from J, with 19 bases in between. The CDR3 sequence: CASSQGAVGRTHKNIQYF. DNA for the CDR3: TGCGCCAGCAGCCAAGGAGCCGTGGGAAGGACTCACAAAAACATTCAGTACTTC.

The chain links TRBV7-9 to TRBJ2-7; 11 nucleotides agree with TRBD2. The trim removed 4 bases at V and 5 bases at J, leaving 4 bases unmatched. The CDR3 sequence is 14 residues long. Germline V gene data show CDR1 as SEHNR and CDR2 as FQNEAQ (reference sequence). The chain's CDR3 is CASSSRLAGNEQYF. DNA of the CDR3: TGTGCCAGCAGCTCGCGACTAGCGGGAAACGAGCAGTACTTC.

The V call is TRBV28, the J call TRBJ2-7; D remains ambiguous. The CDR3 sequence is 14 residues long. Germline CDR1 is MDHEN and CDR2 is SYDVKM. With 4 bases removed from V and 6 bases from J, the gap between germline ends came to 16 bases. Written as DNA, the CDR3 is TGTGCCAGCAGTTCGAGTGAAGAAATAGTCGAGCAGTACTTC. Translation: CASSSSEEIVEQYF.

The V gene is TRBV27, the J gene TRBJ2-1; 9 bases agree with TRBD2. Germline V CDR1 and CDR2: MNHEY, SMNVEV (reference sequence). This CDR3 has 15 residues. V lost 6 bases to trimming and J lost 9 bases; unmatched junction nucleotides: 12. The CDR3 DNA is TGTGCCAGCAGCCAAGAAACCGGGACTAGCTTTGAGCAGTTCTTC. Its protein is CASSQETGTSFEQFF.

CDR3 loop: CASAPRGVEVDEQYF. CDR3 DNA: TGTGCCAGTGCCCCCCGGGGGGTGGAGGTAGACGAGCAGTACTTC. The chain joins TRBV19 to TRBJ2-7, with 7 bases matching TRBD2. The V gene's germline CDR1 is LNHDA and CDR2 SQIVND (reference sequence). The CDR3 runs to 15 residues. V shed 8 bases and J 5 bases; nucleotides not matched to a gene: 15.

The CDR3 DNA reads TGCGCCAGCAGCCAAGGGCCAGGGGTATCACCCCTCCACTTT. It translates to CASSQGPGVSPLHF. The V and J genes are TRBV4-3 and TRBJ1-6; a possible D gene is TRBD1 (6 bases). The V gene's germline CDR1 is LGHNA and CDR2 YSLEER. The CDR3 is 14 amino acids. The ends were cut back, 1 base at V and 10 bases at J, with 11 bases in the middle.